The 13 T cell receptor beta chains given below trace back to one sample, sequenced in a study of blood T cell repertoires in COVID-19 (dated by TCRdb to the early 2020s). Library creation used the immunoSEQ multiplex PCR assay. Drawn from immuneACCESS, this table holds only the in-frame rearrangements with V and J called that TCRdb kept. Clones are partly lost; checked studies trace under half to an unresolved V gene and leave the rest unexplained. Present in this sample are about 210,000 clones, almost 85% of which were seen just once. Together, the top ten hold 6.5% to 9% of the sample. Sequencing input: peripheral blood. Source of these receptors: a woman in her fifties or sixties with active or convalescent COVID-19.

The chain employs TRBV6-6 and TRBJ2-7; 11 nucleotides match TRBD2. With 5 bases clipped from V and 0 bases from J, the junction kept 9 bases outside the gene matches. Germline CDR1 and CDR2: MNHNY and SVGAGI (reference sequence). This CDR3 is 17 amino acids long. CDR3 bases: TGTGCCAGCAGTCTCCCGACTAGCGGGGTTAGCTCCTACGAGCAGTACGTC. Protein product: CASSLPTSGVSSYEQYV.

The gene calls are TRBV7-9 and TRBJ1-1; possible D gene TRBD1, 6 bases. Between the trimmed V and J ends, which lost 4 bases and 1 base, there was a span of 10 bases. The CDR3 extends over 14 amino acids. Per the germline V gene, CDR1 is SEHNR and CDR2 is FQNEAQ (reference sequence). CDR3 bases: TGTGCCAGCAGCTCGTTGGGGGCGAACACTGAAGCTTTCTTT. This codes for CASSSLGANTEAFF.

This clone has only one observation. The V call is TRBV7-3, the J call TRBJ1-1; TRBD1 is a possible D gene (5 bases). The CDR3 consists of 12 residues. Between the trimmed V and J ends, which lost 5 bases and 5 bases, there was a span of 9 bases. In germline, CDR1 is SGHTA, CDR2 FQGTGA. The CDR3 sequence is CASSPDRTEAFF. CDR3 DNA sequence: TGTGCCAGCAGCCCCGACAGAACTGAAGCTTTCTTT.

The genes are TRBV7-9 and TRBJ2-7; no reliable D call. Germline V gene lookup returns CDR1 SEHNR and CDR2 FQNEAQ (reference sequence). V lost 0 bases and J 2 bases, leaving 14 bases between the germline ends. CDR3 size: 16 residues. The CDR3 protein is CASSLAILGEPYEQYF. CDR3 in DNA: TGTGCCAGCAGCTTAGCGATATTAGGAGAACCCTACGAGCAGTACTTC.

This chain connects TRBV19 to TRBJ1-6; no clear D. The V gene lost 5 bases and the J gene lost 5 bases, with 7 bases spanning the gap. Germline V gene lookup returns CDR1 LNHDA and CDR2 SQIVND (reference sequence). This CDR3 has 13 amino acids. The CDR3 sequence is CASSAGNNSPLHF. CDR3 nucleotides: TGTGCCAGTAGTGCGGGAAATAATTCACCCCTCCACTTT.

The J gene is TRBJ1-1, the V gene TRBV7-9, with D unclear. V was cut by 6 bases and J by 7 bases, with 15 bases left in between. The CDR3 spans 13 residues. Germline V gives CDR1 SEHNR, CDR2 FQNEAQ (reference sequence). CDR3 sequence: CASSARGVDEAFF. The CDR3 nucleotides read TGTGCCAGCAGTGCCCGCGGGGTAGATGAAGCTTTCTTT.

The CDR3 protein is CASSIDRNPSTGNEQYV. In DNA, the CDR3 is TGTGCCAGTAGTATAGATCGAAACCCGTCGACAGGGAACGAGCAGTACGTC. The chain uses TRBV19 and TRBJ2-7; 7 nucleotides match TRBD1. This CDR3 is built from 17 residues. Trimming removed 0 bases from V and 5 bases from J; junction bases left unmatched: 13. CDR1 is LNHDA, CDR2 SQIVND, per germline (reference sequence).

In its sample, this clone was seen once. The CDR3 DNA reads TGCGCCAGCAGTGAGAGGGGGACTAGCGGGATTTATGAGCAGTTCTTC. It codes for CASSERGTSGIYEQFF. J is TRBJ2-1 and V is TRBV10-1, with 13 bases identical to TRBD2. V lost 2 bases to trimming and J lost 8 bases; unmatched junction nucleotides: 6. CDR3 length equals 16 residues. The germline gives CDR1 WNHNN, CDR2 SYGVQD (reference sequence).

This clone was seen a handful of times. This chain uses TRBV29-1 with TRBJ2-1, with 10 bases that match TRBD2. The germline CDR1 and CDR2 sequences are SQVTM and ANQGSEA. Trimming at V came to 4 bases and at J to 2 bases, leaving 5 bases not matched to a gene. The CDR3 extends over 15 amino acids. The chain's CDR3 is CSVVPSGSPYNEQFF. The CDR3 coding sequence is TGCAGCGTTGTGCCTAGCGGGAGTCCCTACAATGAGCAGTTCTTC.

This chain's CDR3 is CASSELGAPQAFF. CDR3 DNA: TGTGCCAGCAGTGAATTGGGGGCACCCCAAGCTTTCTTT. This chain connects TRBV2 to TRBJ1-1, with a weak D call TRBD1 (6 bases). There are 13 residues in the CDR3. Germline CDR1 reads SNHLY; CDR2 reads FYNNEI. With 2 bases removed from V and 9 bases from J, the gap between germline ends came to 13 bases.

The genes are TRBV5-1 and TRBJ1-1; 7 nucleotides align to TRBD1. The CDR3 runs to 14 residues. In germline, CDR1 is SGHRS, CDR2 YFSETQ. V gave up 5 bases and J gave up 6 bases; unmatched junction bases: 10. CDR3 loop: CASRDAYRGPEAFF. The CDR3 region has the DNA TGCGCCAGCAGGGACGCCTACAGGGGCCCTGAAGCTTTCTTT.

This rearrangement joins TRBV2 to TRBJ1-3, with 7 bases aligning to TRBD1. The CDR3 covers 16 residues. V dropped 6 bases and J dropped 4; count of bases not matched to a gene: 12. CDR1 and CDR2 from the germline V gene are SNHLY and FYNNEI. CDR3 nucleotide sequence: TGTGCCAGCAGGAGCTTGACCGGGACAGAAGGAAACACCATATATTTT. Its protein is CASRSLTGTEGNTIYF.

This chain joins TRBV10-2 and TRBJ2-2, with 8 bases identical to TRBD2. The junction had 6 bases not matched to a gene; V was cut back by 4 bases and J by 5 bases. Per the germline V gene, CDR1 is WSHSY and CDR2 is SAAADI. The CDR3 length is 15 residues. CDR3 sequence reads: CASSGLAGGTGELFF. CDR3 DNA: TGCGCCAGCAGTGGTCTAGCGGGTGGAACCGGGGAGCTGTTTTTT.